This T cell receptor beta chain is from a study of shared clonotypes between healthy human individuals. For the study at large: There were three CD4 naive, three CD4 memory, two CD8 naive and one CD8 memory plates per donor.

Details on this clone: Its specificity is unknown.

Profiled with immunoSEQ multiplex PCR; TCRdb holds only in-frame clones, not every one. The table has about 2.1 million clones, about 94% seen once. Study-level points and caveats: In general, naive subsets displayed greater estimated richness than memory subsets did.

The CDR3 contains 17 residues. Germline values: CDR1 SGHRS, CDR2 YFSETQ. V shed 4 bases and J shed 5 bases, with 21 bases lying between them. Cells designated naive CD8 were CD45RO-negative and were positively selected for CCR7, with terminally differentiated effector memory CD45RA+ cells excluded. Everyone who donated was a Caucasian adult who lived in Nashville, Tennessee. The sequencing sample was made of naive CD8+ T cells from PBMCs. The clonotype originates from a man aged 18 to 29 in good health. Some clones in this sample may be carry-over from other donors' samples. The chain carries TRBV5-1 and TRBJ2-2, with D unresolved. CDR3 DNA: TGCGCCAGCAGCCCCCGAGTCTGGCCTGTGGGAACCGGGGAGCTGTTTTTT. Protein sequence: CASSPRVWPVGTGELFF.